The clone carrying this TCR beta chain has a count of ten or more. The sample is drawn from a study of blood T cells in healthy people across ages. The V end was cut by 5 bases, the J end by 5 bases, with 13 bases between. This CDR3 is 15 amino acids long. Through a sample-barcoded 5' primer and a J-beta primer mix, a second PCR was run for 7 to 11 cycles. Through a template-switch adaptor with 12 random nucleotides, each cDNA molecule received a tag. TCRdb reprocessed the 5' RACE reads via MiXCR and lists one record per CDR3 protein. The table records about 1.6 million distinct CDR3 sequences, roughly 32% of them present only once. The study recruited healthy Caucasian donors from Russia who were aged about 6 to 95. Every sample had a minimum of 7 million PBMCs isolated.

J is TRBJ1-6 and V is TRBV12-3 or TRBV12-4, with a weak D call TRBD1 (6 bases). The sample was blood. The source of this sequence is a woman aged 30 to 39 in good health. The CDR3 sequence is CASSLPTGNNSPLHF. DNA of the CDR3: TGTGCCAGCAGTCTACCAACAGGGAATAATTCACCCCTCCACTTT.